This passage covers 32 T cell receptor beta chains from one sample sequenced in a study of T-cell reconstitution after alpha-beta-depleted transplantation in children. Construction of the TCRbeta library involved unique molecular identifiers. MiXCR, run by TCRdb on the PCR reads, gives a single entry per CDR3 protein. The sample consists of just over 950,000 distinct CDR3 sequences, roughly 29% of them appearing once. Source: PBMCs, mostly from graft donor cells, taken 360 days after TCRalphabeta/CD19-depleted stem cell transplant. The receptor set was obtained from a boy under two years old who had a stem cell transplant for SCID, so the T cells may come from the graft donor.

The chain combines TRBV15 with TRBJ1-5; no reliable D call. The germline gives CDR1 LNHNV, CDR2 YYDKDF (reference sequence). The CDR3 length is 15 residues. The germline V and J ends were trimmed by 0 bases and 5 bases, with 11 bases remaining between them. The CDR3 is CATSRDSYLDQPQHF. CDR3 in DNA: TGTGCCACCAGCAGAGATTCTTATCTGGATCAGCCCCAGCATTTT.

V is TRBV4-3 and J is TRBJ2-1, with 9 bases that match TRBD2. Germline CDR1 and CDR2: LGHNA and YSLEER. Losses at the gene ends were 0 bases for V and 4 bases for J; bases not matched to a gene: 7. This CDR3 is built from 17 residues. In DNA, the CDR3 is TGCGCCAGCAGCCAAGATTTGGGGGCGGGGGGGTACAATGAGCAGTTCTTC. Protein product: CASSQDLGAGGYNEQFF.

This clonotype was detected only a few times. The chain joins TRBV7-9 to TRBJ2-1; weak D call: TRBD1 (6 bases). This CDR3 comprises 16 residues. Germline values: CDR1 SEHNR, CDR2 FQNEAQ (reference sequence). V lost 3 bases, J lost 2 bases, and 14 bases lay in between. The CDR3 protein is CASSLTGQGTYNEQFF. CDR3 DNA sequence: TGTGCCAGCAGCTTGACTGGGCAGGGGACCTACAATGAGCAGTTCTTC.

This clonotype was seen a handful of times. The chain has TRBV7-2 and TRBJ2-5; D gene uncertain. Trimming took off 4 bases at V and 5 bases at J, with 14 bases between the two ends. CDR3 length equals 14 residues. CDR1 and CDR2 from the germline V gene are SGHTA and FQGNSA. The CDR3 DNA sequence: TGTGCCAGCAGCTCGACCGGGCCTTGGGAGACCCAGTACTTC. Protein: CASSSTGPWETQYF. The whole variable domain, filled in from reference TRBV7-2 and TRBJ2-5, reads GAGVSQSPSNKVTEKGKDVELRCDPISGHTALYWYRQSLGQGLEFLIYFQGNSAPDKSGLPSDRFSAERTGGSVSTLTIQRTQQEDSAVYLCASSSTGPWETQYFGPGTRLLVL.

At least ten counts were recorded for this clonotype. The chain recombines TRBV5-1 with TRBJ2-1; D not resolved. CDR3 length equals 18 residues. The V gene lost 4 bases and the J gene lost 2 bases, with 22 bases spanning the gap. CDR1 SGHRS and CDR2 YFSETQ come from the germline V gene. The CDR3: CASSPDSAHQFPYNEQFF. The CDR3 bases are TGCGCCAGCAGCCCGGATAGTGCACACCAGTTTCCCTACAATGAGCAGTTCTTC.

The J gene is TRBJ2-7, the V gene TRBV7-6; D remains ambiguous. Trimming cost V 1 base and J 2 bases, with 9 bases left between them. The CDR3 sequence is 14 residues long. The germline CDR1 and CDR2 sequences are SGHVS and FNYEAQ. CDR3 residues: CASSLEVGTYEQYF. The CDR3 DNA follows: TGTGCCAGCAGCTTAGAGGTAGGGACCTACGAGCAGTACTTC.

The chain uses TRBV4-3 and TRBJ1-1, with D possibly being TRBD1 (6 bases). Germline CDR1 reads LGHNA; CDR2 reads YSLEER. The CDR3 runs to 15 residues. V lost 0 bases to trimming and J lost 6 bases, with 14 bases between them. In DNA form, the CDR3 reads TGCGCCAGCAGCCAAGAAGAAGGTGAGGGGGCTGAAGCTTTCTTT. Translation gives CASSQEEGEGAEAFF.

As for this clonotype: At one end the junction does not follow the germline gene, possibly because of a read error. The chain carries TRBV5-1 and TRBJ2-7; 8 bases are a match to TRBD1. This CDR3 contains 17 residues. Germline V CDR1 and CDR2: SGHRS, YFSETQ. CDR3 DNA sequence: TGCGCCAGCACCTTGGGGAATAAGCAGGGGGCGCACAACGAGCAGAACTTC. Translating gives CASTLGNKQGAHNEQNF.

The CDR3 reads CASSDYREGQPQHF. CDR3 sequence (DNA): TGTGCCAGCAGTGACTACAGGGAAGGCCAGCCCCAGCATTTT. This sequence joins TRBV2 and TRBJ1-5; a weak D match, TRBD1 (6 bases). In germline, CDR1 is SNHLY, CDR2 FYNNEI. The CDR3 is 14 amino acids. With 3 bases removed from V and 7 bases from J, the gap between germline ends came to 13 bases.

The chain combines TRBV5-1 with TRBJ1-1; the D gene is possibly TRBD1 (5 bases). There are 11 residues in the CDR3. The germline V gene encodes CDR1 SGHRS and CDR2 YFSETQ. V dropped 4 bases and J dropped 11 bases, with 12 bases sitting between them. CDR3: CASSDGWGAFF. DNA of the CDR3: TGCGCCAGCAGCGACGGGTGGGGGGCTTTCTTT.

This clonotype was seen a single time. J is TRBJ2-7 and V is TRBV12-3 or TRBV12-4, with 9 bases identical to TRBD2. The CDR3 spans 11 residues. V shed 5 bases and J 12 bases; nucleotides not matched to a gene: 5. The CDR3 DNA sequence: TGTGCCAGCAGTCTCGGGACTAGCCTGTACTTC. Its protein product is CASSLGTSLYF.

V and J are TRBV11-1 and TRBJ1-1, with D tentatively TRBD1 (5 bases). CDR1 SGHAT and CDR2 FQDESV come from the germline V gene (reference sequence). This CDR3 is 17 amino acids long. The ends were cut back, 5 bases at V and 1 base at J, with 20 bases in the middle. CDR3 DNA sequence: TGTGCCAGCAGCCCAGTCCGGGGGATCCACCAGAACACTGAAGCTTTCTTT. It codes for CASSPVRGIHQNTEAFF.

This clonotype was detected only a few times. The chain links TRBV5-1 to TRBJ1-4, with D maybe TRBD1 (5 bases). Trimming took off 3 bases at V and 12 bases at J, with 12 bases between the two ends. This CDR3 is 12 amino acids long. Germline CDR1 SGHRS, CDR2 YFSETQ. CDR3 in amino acids: CASSWDSGELFF. CDR3 DNA: TGCGCCAGCAGCTGGGATTCGGGGGAACTGTTTTTT.

This clonotype was observed many times. This sequence joins TRBV7-3 and TRBJ2-1; tentatively, D is TRBD1 or TRBD2 (7 bases each). Germline V lookup: CDR1 SGHTA, CDR2 FQGTGA. Trimming shortened V by 5 bases and J by 2 bases, and 13 bases separated the two germline ends. CDR3 length: 15 amino acids. CDR3 in amino acids: CASSNGGTAYNEQFF. The CDR3 bases are TGTGCCAGCAGCAACGGGGGGACAGCCTACAATGAGCAGTTCTTC.

The chain employs TRBV5-1 and TRBJ1-6, with D tentatively TRBD1 (5 bases). CDR3 length: 14 residues. The V gene's germline CDR1 is SGHRS and CDR2 YFSETQ. The V end was cut by 0 bases, the J end by 8 bases, with 9 bases between. CDR3 sequence (DNA): TGCGCCAGCAGCTTGGGGGACCTGGATTCACCCCTCCACTTT. As protein: CASSLGDLDSPLHF.

This clonotype was detected many times. The V gene is TRBV5-5, the J gene TRBJ2-1, with D unclear. The germline CDR1 and CDR2 sequences are SGHKS and YYEKEE (reference sequence). The ends were cut back, 0 bases at V and 3 bases at J, with 7 bases in the middle. This CDR3 has 14 amino acids. The CDR3 sequence: CASSLGQIYNEQFF. The CDR3 nucleotides read TGTGCCAGCAGCTTGGGGCAGATCTACAATGAGCAGTTCTTC.

The chain uses TRBV28 and TRBJ1-3; D unclear. The V end lost 2 bases, the J end lost 6 bases, and 8 bases lay between the germline ends. The V gene's germline CDR1 is MDHEN and CDR2 SYDVKM. This CDR3 is 13 amino acids long. The DNA for the CDR3 is TGTGCCAGCAGTTTACTCCGGGAAAACACCATATATTTT. Translated, it gives CASSLLRENTIYF.

This clonotype was seen only once. The rearrangement links TRBV9 to TRBJ2-7; 8 nucleotides agree with TRBD1. The CDR3 spans 16 residues. Germline CDR1 and CDR2: SGDLS and YYNGEE. The J segment lost 5 bases and the V segment lost 0 bases, leaving 10 bases of the junction unmatched. The CDR3 loop is CASSVGFRDRGDEQYF. CDR3 nucleotide sequence: TGTGCCAGCAGCGTAGGGTTTCGAGACAGGGGAGACGAGCAGTACTTC.

The chain joins TRBV6-1 to TRBJ2-7; 8 bases are a match to TRBD1. The V gene end was trimmed by 3 bases and the J gene end by 8 bases; junction bases not matched to a gene: 3. The CDR3 has 12 residues. Germline loops: CDR1 MNHNS, CDR2 SASEGT. CDR3 sequence (DNA): TGTGCCAGCAGTGACGGCAGGGGGCAGCAGTACTTC. This encodes CASSDGRGQQYF.

The CDR3 loop is CASSLADRWWGYEQYF. The CDR3 coding sequence is TGCGCCAGCAGCTTGGCCGACAGGTGGTGGGGGTACGAGCAGTACTTC. The rearrangement joins TRBV5-1 to TRBJ2-7; D possibly corresponds to TRBD1 (6 bases). V was trimmed by 0 bases and J by 4 bases, leaving 17 bases between them. Germline CDR1 is SGHRS and CDR2 is YFSETQ. The CDR3 loop spans 16 amino acids.

V usage is TRBV11-3 and J usage is TRBJ2-7; maybe TRBD1 (5 bases). This CDR3 is 15 amino acids long. Germline-derived CDR1 and CDR2 are SGHNT and YENEEA. Trimming pared 5 bases from V and 3 bases from J, leaving 17 bases between. CDR3 bases: TGTGCCAGCAGCCTAGGTACTCAGGGATTCTACGAGCAGTACTTC. It encodes CASSLGTQGFYEQYF.

V usage is TRBV11-2 and J usage is TRBJ1-2; D remains ambiguous. Germline CDR1 SGHAT, CDR2 FQNNGV. Trimming took off 8 bases at V and 0 bases at J, with 22 bases between the two ends. The CDR3 is 17 amino acids. In DNA form, the CDR3 reads TGTGCCAGCCGCCCTCATCCCGATCCTTCCTCTAACTATGGCTACACCTTC. This codes for CASRPHPDPSSNYGYTF.

The chain carries TRBV4-2 and TRBJ2-6, with 7 bases matching TRBD1. This CDR3 region has 21 residues. The V gene end was trimmed by 7 bases and the J gene end by 0 bases; junction bases not matched to a gene: 21. CDR1 is LGHNA, CDR2 YNFKEQ, per germline. CDR3 bases: TGTGCCAGCACCACGGGGAGAGGACAGGCCCTCCAGCTCTCTGGGGCCAACGTCCTGACTTTC. Its translation: CASTTGRGQALQLSGANVLTF.

The chain couples TRBV20-1 to TRBJ2-3; D remains ambiguous. The CDR3 loop spans 16 amino acids. The germline V gene has CDR1 DFQATT and CDR2 SNEGSKA (reference sequence). V lost 1 base and J 1 base, leaving 15 bases between the germline ends. The CDR3 DNA follows: TGCAGTGCTAGAGTATACAGACCCTCCGGCACAGATACGCAGTATTTT. It codes for CSARVYRPSGTDTQYF.

V gene TRBV12-3 or TRBV12-4 combines with J gene TRBJ2-2; perhaps TRBD1 as D (6 bases). The CDR3 consists of 15 residues. V lost 4 bases and J lost 4, with 13 bases in between. The CDR3 DNA reads TGTGCCAGCAGTTCTCTCTACAGGGTCACCGGGGAGCTGTTTTTT. This codes for CASSSLYRVTGELFF.

The genes are TRBV10-2 and TRBJ2-7; 9 nucleotides match TRBD1. CDR3 length equals 15 residues. With 6 bases clipped from V and 2 bases from J, the junction kept 8 bases outside the gene matches. Germline V gives CDR1 WSHSY, CDR2 SAAADI. CDR3 sequence reads: CASREDRGSAYEQYF. The CDR3 nucleotides are TGCGCCAGCAGGGAAGACAGGGGGAGTGCCTACGAGCAGTACTTC.

This sequence joins TRBV6-1 and TRBJ2-4, with D uncertain. In germline, CDR1 is MNHNS, CDR2 SASEGT. The CDR3 spans 16 residues. V lost 6 bases and J 4 bases, leaving 19 bases between the germline ends. CDR3 residues: CASRPQPQAPKNIQYF. Written as DNA, the CDR3 is TGTGCCAGCAGACCACAACCGCAAGCCCCGAAAAACATTCAGTACTTC.

This chain joins TRBV19 and TRBJ1-1; the D gene is possibly TRBD1 (5 bases). Per the germline V gene, CDR1 is LNHDA and CDR2 is SQIVND (reference sequence). CDR3 length: 12 residues. The V and J ends lost 3 bases and 3 bases respectively, with 5 bases between them. CDR3 region: CASSMGDTEAFF. The CDR3 DNA sequence: TGTGCCAGTAGTATGGGGGACACTGAAGCTTTCTTT.

This clonotype was detected only a few times. This sequence joins TRBV12-3 or TRBV12-4 and TRBJ2-1; D is perhaps TRBD2 (5 bases). This CDR3 spans 13 amino acids. V lost 2 bases and J lost 6, with 8 bases in between. CDR3 amino acids: CASSLNGLNEQFF. In DNA form, the CDR3 reads TGTGCCAGCAGTTTAAATGGACTCAATGAGCAGTTCTTC.

This clonotype occurred once. The chain is built from TRBV20-1 and TRBJ1-5, with D unclear. The CDR3 length is 13 residues. Germline loops: CDR1 DFQATT, CDR2 SNEGSKA (reference sequence). V lost 5 bases and J 3 bases, leaving 11 bases between the germline ends. CDR3 loop: CSAYYSYNQPQHF. CDR3 DNA sequence: TGCAGTGCTTATTATAGTTACAATCAGCCCCAGCATTTT.

This chain links TRBV6-2 or TRBV6-3 with TRBJ2-6; tentative D call: TRBD1 (6 bases). Germline lookup yields CDR1 MNHEY and CDR2 SVGEGT. The V end lost 6 bases, the J end lost 2 bases, and 14 bases lay between the germline ends. The CDR3 has 16 amino acids. The CDR3 is CASRPRDRPGANVLTF. The CDR3, as DNA: TGTGCCAGCAGACCCAGAGACAGGCCTGGGGCCAACGTCCTGACTTTC.

Only a few counts were recorded for this clonotype. The rearrangement links TRBV6-6 to TRBJ1-1; no reliable D call. V was shortened by 4 bases and J by 9 bases, with 12 bases between the two germline ends. Germline CDR1 MNHNY, CDR2 SVGAGI (reference sequence). The CDR3 runs to 12 residues. For the CDR3, the DNA is TGTGCCAGCAGTTCGCCCCTATACCAAGCTTTCTTT. This codes for CASSSPLYQAFF.